This T cell receptor (beta chain) comes out of a study of response to subunit inactivated influenza vaccine (dated by TCRdb to 2017 to 2018). Study-level background: To follow how T cells responded to a trivalent subunit inactivated influenza vaccine, the researchers relied on deep quantitative profiling of the T cell receptor repertoire. General conclusions and limits of the study: It was suggested by the authors that each seasonal influenza vaccination may recruit only a limited number of new T cells.

Taken from cysteine to phenylalanine, the CDR3 has 18 residues. Only CDR3 DNA is held: 54 bases, read in frame from base 1. At the junction V is shortened by 3 bases and J by 0 bases; bases outside the gene matches: 10. CDR1 and CDR2 were assigned from the germline V gene (reference sequence) as LNHNV and YYDKDF. Receptors were amplified or captured by RT-PCR. The sequencer was an Illumina HiSeq 2500. The public reads were quality trimmed at Q25 with fastp and then assembled into clones with MiXCR by TCRdb, keeping productive beta chains. Identical CDR3 protein sequences are pooled into one entry, listed with their most common genes and DNA. This sample holds over 150,000 distinct CDR3 sequences; approximately 15% were observed only once. The ten largest clones capture under 30% of the sample. This clonotype came up a few times. The antigen it binds to is not known. Per-base quality was not reported, and no clone a single base away is much larger than it.

The sequence was collected from a man between 50 and 59 years old who received an inactivated influenza vaccine. Donor details come from another sample of the same person, matched by shared clones. The chain uses TRBV15 and TRBJ2-3; TRBD2 agrees with 9 junctional bases. Sequenced here: CD8+ T cells sorted from PBMCs, sampled 5 days after vaccination. In nucleotides, the sequence is TGTGCCACCAGCAGCTTCTTGAGCGGGGGGCCTAGCACAGATACGCAGTATTTT. It is translated as CATSSFLSGGPSTDTQYF. Full variable domain (CDR3 extended with the reference TRBV15 and TRBJ2-3 proteins): DAMVIQNPRYQVTQFGKPVTLSCSQTLNHNVMYWYQQKSSQAPKLLFHYYDKDFNNEADTPDNFQSRRPNTSFCFLDIRSPGLGDTAMYLCATSSFLSGGPSTDTQYFGPGTRLTVL.